Listed below are T cell receptor beta chains from one sample, sequenced in a study of shared clonotypes between healthy human individuals. Here immunoSEQ multiplex PCR was the method, and the copy in TCRdb shows in-frame clones only, minus some. The sample includes some 300,000 clones, 73% seen only once; the top ten take 10%. What was sequenced was memory CD4+ T cells sorted from blood. These receptors came from a man aged 25 to 40 in good health. CDR3s include the opening cysteine and the closing phenylalanine or tryptophan. Each record gives: D gene, J gene, V gene, clone size, CDR3 protein, CDR3 DNA. D genes are given only for firm matches. Size is stated for part of the rows, as once, few or many counts, or as a class when the clone is expanded.

d_gene: TRBD1
j_gene: TRBJ1-1
v_gene: TRBV10-2
abundance: -
CDR3aa: CASRQGSGLTEAFF
CDR3nt: TGCGCCAGCCGACAGGGTTCTGGACTCACTGAAGCTTTCTTT

d_gene: TRBD2
j_gene: TRBJ2-7
v_gene: TRBV6-1
abundance: few
CDR3aa: CASSEVRTSGREQYF
CDR3nt: TGTGCCAGCAGTGAAGTTCGGACTAGCGGGAGGGAGCAGTACTTC

d_gene: -
j_gene: TRBJ1-2
v_gene: TRBV5-1
abundance: few
CDR3aa: CASSLEVGPGYTF
CDR3nt: TGCGCCAGCAGCTTGGAGGTGGGGCCTGGCTACACCTTC

d_gene: -
j_gene: TRBJ1-6
v_gene: TRBV18
abundance: -
CDR3aa: CASSLQGRSPLHF
CDR3nt: TGTGCCAGCTCATTACAGGGTCGCTCACCCCTCCACTTT

d_gene: TRBD1
j_gene: TRBJ1-1
v_gene: TRBV5-1
abundance: -
CDR3aa: CASSFRDRNTEAFF
CDR3nt: TGCGCCAGCAGCTTTAGGGACAGGAACACTGAAGCTTTCTTT

d_gene: TRBD2
j_gene: TRBJ2-1
v_gene: TRBV5-1
abundance: -
CDR3aa: CASSLSGVTSYDEQFF
CDR3nt: TGCGCCAGCAGCCTCAGCGGGGTTACAAGCTACGATGAGCAGTTCTTC

d_gene: -
j_gene: TRBJ2-1
v_gene: TRBV9
abundance: -
CDR3aa: CASSFQGRDRNEQFF
CDR3nt: TGTGCCAGCAGCTTCCAGGGACGAGACCGGAATGAGCAGTTCTTC

d_gene: -
j_gene: TRBJ2-2
v_gene: TRBV7-9
abundance: -
CDR3aa: CASSLAGPGELFF
CDR3nt: TGTGCCAGCAGCTTAGCCGGACCCGGGGAGCTGTTTTTT

d_gene: -
j_gene: TRBJ2-2
v_gene: TRBV7-6
abundance: few
CDR3aa: CASSHRNRANTGELFF
CDR3nt: TGTGCCAGCAGCCATAGGAACAGGGCGAACACCGGGGAGCTGTTTTTT

d_gene: TRBD1
j_gene: TRBJ1-1
v_gene: TRBV5-8
abundance: -
CDR3aa: CASSLSRDRGTEAFF
CDR3nt: TGTGCCAGCAGCTTGAGCCGAGACAGGGGCACTGAAGCTTTCTTT

d_gene: -
j_gene: TRBJ1-2
v_gene: TRBV10-3
abundance: once
CDR3aa: CAIRISTGLGYTF
CDR3nt: TGTGCCATCAGGATCTCTACAGGGCTCGGCTACACCTTC

d_gene: TRBD1
j_gene: TRBJ1-2
v_gene: TRBV5-1
abundance: -
CDR3aa: CASSLMGQGDYGYTF
CDR3nt: TGCGCCAGCAGCTTGATGGGACAGGGGGACTATGGCTACACCTTC

d_gene: -
j_gene: TRBJ2-4
v_gene: TRBV28
abundance: -
CDR3aa: CASSLRQGPLAKNIQYF
CDR3nt: TGTGCCAGCAGTTTACGGCAGGGGCCGTTAGCCAAAAACATTCAGTACTTC

d_gene: -
j_gene: TRBJ1-4
v_gene: TRBV18
abundance: -
CDR3aa: CASSPGGNEKLFF
CDR3nt: TGTGCCAGCTCACCCGGGGGTAATGAAAAACTGTTTTTT

d_gene: TRBD2
j_gene: TRBJ2-7
v_gene: TRBV5-5
abundance: -
CDR3aa: CASSLAASGNYEQYF
CDR3nt: TGTGCCAGCAGCTTGGCGGCTAGCGGGAACTACGAGCAGTACTTC

d_gene: TRBD1
j_gene: TRBJ2-5
v_gene: TRBV18
abundance: -
CDR3aa: CASSPGTGGTETQYF
CDR3nt: TGTGCCAGCTCACCGGGGACAGGGGGCACAGAGACCCAGTACTTC

d_gene: TRBD1
j_gene: TRBJ1-3
v_gene: TRBV10-3
abundance: -
CDR3aa: CATGGRQGIFGNTIYF
CDR3nt: TGTGCCACAGGCGGGAGACAGGGGATTTTTGGAAACACCATATATTTT

d_gene: -
j_gene: TRBJ2-1
v_gene: TRBV5-6
abundance: -
CDR3aa: CASSLAWGSWDEQFF
CDR3nt: TGTGCCAGCAGCTTGGCGTGGGGGAGTTGGGATGAGCAGTTCTTC

d_gene: TRBD2
j_gene: TRBJ2-1
v_gene: TRBV5-3
abundance: -
CDR3aa: CARSLAEGLVVPSSSYNEQFF
CDR3nt: TGTGCCAGAAGCTTGGCCGAAGGACTAGTCGTCCCCTCAAGCTCCTACAATGAGCAGTTCTTC

d_gene: -
j_gene: TRBJ1-6
v_gene: TRBV29-1
abundance: -
CDR3aa: CSALTVGNSPLHF
CDR3nt: TGCAGCGCCCTGACAGTGGGGAATTCACCCCTCCACTTT

d_gene: -
j_gene: TRBJ2-1
v_gene: TRBV5-1
abundance: -
CDR3aa: CASSLALAGEAEQFF
CDR3nt: TGCGCCAGCAGCTTGGCCCTGGCAGGGGAGGCTGAGCAGTTCTTC

d_gene: -
j_gene: TRBJ1-1
v_gene: TRBV7-9
abundance: many
CDR3aa: CASSQVKNTEAFF
CDR3nt: TGTGCCAGCAGCCAGGTAAAGAACACTGAAGCTTTCTTT

d_gene: TRBD1
j_gene: TRBJ2-2
v_gene: TRBV11-3
abundance: -
CDR3aa: CASSLQGGALSEELFF
CDR3nt: TGTGCCAGCAGCTTACAAGGGGGCGCTCTCTCCGAGGAGCTGTTTTTT

d_gene: -
j_gene: TRBJ1-1
v_gene: TRBV29-1
abundance: -
CDR3aa: CSVESIRRGAFF
CDR3nt: TGCAGCGTTGAGTCGATCCGTAGGGGAGCTTTCTTT

d_gene: -
j_gene: TRBJ2-3
v_gene: TRBV9
abundance: few
CDR3aa: CASSVAPDTQYF
CDR3nt: TGTGCCAGCAGCGTAGCCCCCGATACGCAGTATTTT

d_gene: -
j_gene: TRBJ2-7
v_gene: TRBV6-1
abundance: once
CDR3aa: CASSEGAGGLYEQYF
CDR3nt: TGTGCCAGCAGTGAGGGCGCCGGGGGCTTGTACGAGCAGTACTTC

d_gene: -
j_gene: TRBJ1-4
v_gene: TRBV18
abundance: -
CDR3aa: CASSPRQEVNEKLFF
CDR3nt: TGTGCCAGCTCACCCCGACAGGAGGTTAATGAAAAACTGTTTTTT

d_gene: TRBD2
j_gene: TRBJ2-7
v_gene: TRBV6-5
abundance: -
CDR3aa: CASRQISGTAYEQYF
CDR3nt: TGTGCCAGCAGGCAAATTAGCGGGACCGCCTACGAGCAGTACTTC

d_gene: TRBD1
j_gene: TRBJ2-5
v_gene: TRBV9
abundance: -
CDR3aa: CASSVSDRGQGETQYF
CDR3nt: TGTGCCAGCAGCGTATCGGACAGGGGGCAGGGAGAGACCCAGTACTTC

d_gene: TRBD2
j_gene: TRBJ2-2
v_gene: TRBV28
abundance: -
CDR3aa: CASRLAGHRSGELFF
CDR3nt: TGTGCCAGCAGACTAGCGGGGCATAGGTCCGGGGAGCTGTTTTTT

d_gene: -
j_gene: TRBJ2-1
v_gene: TRBV10-3
abundance: -
CDR3aa: CAISDTGGEQFF
CDR3nt: TGTGCCATCAGTGATACAGGCGGTGAGCAGTTCTTC

d_gene: TRBD2
j_gene: TRBJ2-7
v_gene: TRBV27
abundance: -
CDR3aa: CASSSFGRGEQYF
CDR3nt: TGTGCCAGCAGTAGCTTCGGGAGGGGCGAGCAGTACTTC